This T cell receptor beta chain was identified during a study of PD-1 blockade in classical Hodgkin lymphoma (dated by TCRdb to 2020 to 2022). With regard to the full study: Nivolumab dosing was 3 mg/kg intravenously every 2 weeks, continuing until either disease progression or unacceptable toxicity. The study used TCR beta sequencing and CyTOF to define a peripheral blood immune signature of response to PD-1 blockade in classical Hodgkin lymphoma. Overall results and qualifications from the work: The study was limited to a single clinical trial cohort, and causes of repertoire differences, possibly disease activity or prior therapy, remained undefined. Lower diversity was seen in patients whose nivolumab began less than 1 year after ASCT, and these patients were left out of later analyses so that immune reconstitution would not confound the results. Baseline diversity similar to that of newly diagnosed patients was observed in trial patients achieving complete response, whereas significantly lower diversity was observed in partial responders and progressors. CD4+ but not CD8+ TCR diversity rose significantly by C4D1 (p=0.0027 vs p=0.16), most apparent in complete responders (p=0.02). Baseline TCR diversity was reported to be lower in newly diagnosed patients than in healthy donors and to be lower still in relapsed/refractory patients.

According to the study, the label for this sample's time point signals: cycle 2 day 1 (C2D1) of nivolumab. Every trial patient had relapsed after autologous stem cell transplantation, and cohorts A, B and C differed in prior brentuximab vedotin exposure. The trial cohort was composed of about 58 patients with relapsed/refractory classical Hodgkin lymphoma, for whom complete response, partial response or progressive disease was recorded as best overall response. In the multi-cohort phase II CheckMate 205 trial, trial patients received single-agent nivolumab. An independent review committee assessed best overall response by applying the 2007 International Working Group response criteria. Trial PBMCs were collected immediately before nivolumab initiation (C1D1) and during therapy at cycle 2 day 1 and cycle 4 day 1. After peripheral blood was drawn into 8 mL Vacutainer Cell Preparation Tubes, PBMCs were isolated by centrifugation and then cryopreserved.

Taking its sample share into account, this clone is medium-sized (0.01 to 0.1%). Its antigen is currently not known. No base quality information exists; no much larger clone differs at one position. The germline V gene gives CDR1 as SNHLY and CDR2 as FYNNEI. V lost 5 bases and J lost 8 bases; the stretch between them is 19 bases long. The CDR3 holds 15 amino acids from the cysteine to the phenylalanine. The CDR3 DNA has 45 bases and is translated from base 1. Genomic DNA was extracted with the Qiagen DNeasy kit from unsorted PBMCs and from negatively selected CD4+ and CD8+ fractions. Amplification of TCR beta CDR3 regions was done by immunoSEQ multiplex PCR with primers that anneal to V and J segments. A synthetic immune receptor repertoire was used to minimize amplification bias, and remaining bias was computationally removed after sequencing. The study's own analysis went as follows. Custom Python scripts were used to quantify repertoire diversity as the Shannon entropy index. The unsorted, CD4+ and CD8+ repertoires were each analyzed separately, with the exception of combined analyses, where CD4+ and CD8+ sequences were merged in silico. A clone counted as expanded when the clone's frequency after treatment rose at least 2-fold relative to C1D1, and clones undetected at baseline were given a pseudocount of 0.5. Singleton clones were defined as clones with 0 or 1 copy at C1D1, and non-singleton clones were defined as clones with 2 or more copies. Clones expanded in unsorted samples were labelled as CD4+, CD8+ or unknown by matching protein sequences in sorted samples from the same patient. Diversity changes from C1D1 to C4D1 were tested in paired samples using Wilcoxon tests. What TCRdb holds here is the immuneACCESS table cut down to in-frame rearrangements. Part of the clones is not present; checked against another copy, under half of the missing clones reflect an unresolved V gene, and the others are unexplained. The V and J calls and clone size come from that table; D and trimming were worked out from the DNA. The sample table holds about 36,000 clones, of which roughly three quarters were seen once. The top ten clones comprise roughly 13% of the sample.

The TCR was taken from a human donor with classical Hodgkin lymphoma. The sample in question was peripheral blood mononuclear cells (PBMCs), obtained before the second cycle of nivolumab. The rearranged segments are TRBV2 and TRBJ2-1; the best D guess is TRBD2, with 7 bases matching. At the DNA level, the sequence is TGTGCCAGCAGTCAACAGGGTTCCGGACTAGATGAGCAGTTCTTC. This encodes CASSQQGSGLDEQFF.